The rows below give T cell receptor beta chains drawn from one sample of a study of T cells in Graves' hyperthyroidism and ophthalmopathy. TCRdb ran MiXCR on the multiplex PCR reads and lists one entry per CDR3 protein. Counted here are fewer than 650,000 distinct CDR3 sequences, 14% occurring once; the ten biggest clones make up around 13%. The sample was blood. Receptors originate from a woman aged 40 to 49 with Graves' hyperthyroidism. The conserved cysteine and the conserved F or W are not part of the CDR3 here. The order of the fields is J gene, V gene, CDR3 protein.

TRBJ2-1,TRBV20-1,SAPPGQAQLSSYNEQF
TRBJ2-3,TRBV2,ASSKLAGGSPLYTDTQY
TRBJ2-7,TRBV6-2/TRBV6-3,ASRGTSGFHEQY
TRBJ2-2,TRBV6-1,ASRATGWRAGELF
TRBJ1-5,TRBV6-5,ASSYSMVRGKDQPQH
TRBJ2-4,TRBV2,ASSEAAAGPPGDIQY
TRBJ1-1,TRBV28,ASSLQTGRNLNTEAF
TRBJ2-1,TRBV7-9,ASSPPSAGGPHNEQF
TRBJ1-5,TRBV28,ASRRDAWGNQPQH
TRBJ2-1,TRBV29-1,SVVLGSYNEQF
TRBJ2-1,TRBV2,ASRGLAVNEQF
TRBJ2-7,TRBV24-1,ATSETRKAEQY
TRBJ2-7,TRBV5-1,ASSSASGPYEQY
TRBJ1-1,TRBV20-1,SARDRGIAEAF
TRBJ1-4,TRBV11-3,ASSTSGLGEKLF
TRBJ2-7,TRBV5-1,ASSLEDRDEQY
TRBJ1-2,TRBV20-1,SASFNGGNYGYT
TRBJ2-3,TRBV27,ASECGGDADTQY
TRBJ2-3,TRBV5-1,ASSSGTGHTDTQY
TRBJ2-1,TRBV20-1,SAHGGGEQF
TRBJ2-2,TRBV2,ASRQDALNTGELF
TRBJ2-5,TRBV5-1,ASYEASGSETQY
TRBJ2-7,TRBV28,ASSLYQTGLGEQY
TRBJ1-4,TRBV7-9,ASSPPGFANEKLF
TRBJ2-1,TRBV7-3,ASSLPPEGVQF
TRBJ1-2,TRBV28,ASSPPGQGHGYT
TRBJ2-1,TRBV7-9,ASKSEDTSYNEQF
TRBJ1-5,TRBV11-3,ASSVLQGQPQH
TRBJ1-1,TRBV7-3,ASSPGGSATEAF
TRBJ2-1,TRBV27,ASSLFGQGTYNEQF
TRBJ2-5,TRBV18,ASSPPSGGGQETQY
TRBJ2-1,TRBV10-3,AISESGTKSSYNEQF
TRBJ2-2,TRBV7-2,ASSLLTGAGELF
TRBJ2-1,TRBV12-3/TRBV12-4,ASSRDRVDHEQF
TRBJ1-5,TRBV27,ASSLTSSDQPQH
TRBJ2-3,TRBV4-1,ASSRTGATDTQY
TRBJ1-1,TRBV28,ASSLRQGITEAF
TRBJ1-1,TRBV5-5,ASLDRGNTEAF
TRBJ2-5,TRBV30,AWRPQGYGETQY
TRBJ2-5,TRBV18,ASSPDLQETQY
TRBJ1-1,TRBV15,ATSTSGRGVTEAF
TRBJ2-7,TRBV3-1,ASSQDPGQAYEQY
TRBJ2-1,TRBV27,ASSPLAGGLSEQF